The 29 T cell receptor beta chains below were found in one sample sequenced in a study of identical twins. TCRdb itself ran the 5' RACE reads through MiXCR, one entry per CDR3 protein. The top ten hold about 0.27% of the sample, which has around 1.7 million distinct CDR3 sequences, more than 30% seen once. The material sequenced was cord blood. The receptors were gathered from a newborn girl in good health.

This clonotype was picked up a small number of times. In DNA form, the CDR3 reads TGCAGTGCTCGCCCTAACAGGGGCTACGAGCAGTACTTC. Residues: CSARPNRGYEQYF. J is TRBJ2-7 and V is TRBV20-1; 7 bases align to TRBD1. The CDR3 is 13 residues long. The germline CDR1 and CDR2 sequences are DFQATT and SNEGSKA (reference sequence). Unmatched junction bases numbered 7, after V lost 5 bases and J lost 3 bases.

The sample holds a few counts of this clonotype. The genes are TRBV6-5 and TRBJ2-1; 11 positions match TRBD2. Germline V lookup: CDR1 MNHEY, CDR2 SVGAGI. The CDR3 is 14 amino acids. J lost 9 bases, V lost 5 bases, and 6 bases had no gene match. The CDR3 region has the DNA TGTGCCAGCAGTCGGCTAGCGGGAGGTGGTGAGCAGTTCTTC. Translating gives CASSRLAGGGEQFF.

This clonotype occurred many times. The chain is built from TRBV7-2 and TRBJ2-7; D is undetermined. The CDR3 covers 12 residues. V lost 0 bases and J 6 bases, leaving 6 bases between the germline ends. Germline assignment: CDR1 SGHTA and CDR2 FQGNSA. The DNA of the CDR3 is TGTGCCAGCAGCTTAGCTAGTTTCGAGCAGTACTTC. This translates into CASSLASFEQYF.

The genes are TRBV7-2 and TRBJ2-7, with TRBD2 identical over 9 bases. This CDR3 is 16 amino acids long. J was trimmed by 0 bases and V by 1 base; bases with no gene match: 4. Germline CDR1 SGHTA, CDR2 FQGNSA. CDR3 protein: CASSLVTSGSSYEQYF. In DNA form, the CDR3 reads TGTGCCAGCAGCTTAGTGACTAGCGGAAGCTCCTACGAGCAGTACTTC.

Regarding this clonotype: This may come from a read error, since a much larger clone is one base off. The rearrangement joins TRBV4-1 to TRBJ2-1, with a tentative D call TRBD2 (5 bases). Looked up from germline, CDR1 is MGHRA and CDR2 is YSYEKL. Trimming removed 1 base at V and 0 bases at J, with 10 bases between. This CDR3 region has 16 residues. The CDR3 region is CASSQGTEHSYNEQFF. Here the CDR3 DNA reads TGCGCCAGCAGCCAAGGGACTGAACACTCCTACAATGAGCAGTTCTTC.

The chain has TRBV15 and TRBJ2-3; 10 bases fit TRBD2. Germline CDR1 reads LNHNV; CDR2 reads YYDKDF (reference sequence). J lost 6 bases, V lost 8 bases, and 11 bases had no gene match. The CDR3 runs 15 residues. For the CDR3, the DNA is TGTGCCACCTTACTAGCGGGGTCTGATAGGGATACGCAGTATTTT. Residues: CATLLAGSDRDTQYF. Drawing the rest from reference TRBV15 and TRBJ2-3, the complete variable domain is DAMVIQNPRYQVTQFGKPVTLSCSQTLNHNVMYWYQQKSSQAPKLLFHYYDKDFNNEADTPDNFQSRRPNTSFCFLDIRSPGLGDTAMYLCATLLAGSDRDTQYFGPGTRLTVL.

This chain links TRBV6-1 with TRBJ2-7; the D call may be TRBD1 or TRBD2 (5 bases each). Germline-derived CDR1 and CDR2 are MNHNS and SASEGT. The CDR3 has 17 residues. Trimming took off 5 bases at V and 4 bases at J, with 24 bases between the two ends. Here the CDR3 DNA reads TGTGCCAGCAGTAGCCTCTCCACCGGGACGGACCAATACGAGCAGTACTTC. It yields the protein CASSSLSTGTDQYEQYF.

The chain combines TRBV2 with TRBJ2-5, with TRBD2 identical over 9 bases. V gave up 1 base and J gave up 4 bases; unmatched junction bases: 7. The CDR3 has 16 amino acids. In germline, CDR1 is SNHLY, CDR2 FYNNEI. CDR3 bases: TGTGCCAGCAGTGAAGATGGCGGGGGGGCCAGAGAGACCCAGTACTTC. It codes for CASSEDGGGARETQYF.

CDR3 loop: CASSTSGLAGTQETQYF. The CDR3 DNA reads as TGCGCCAGCAGCACGAGTGGACTAGCGGGAACCCAAGAGACCCAGTACTTC. The V gene is TRBV5-1, the J gene TRBJ2-5; TRBD2 matches at 12 bases. Germline CDR1 reads SGHRS; CDR2 reads YFSETQ. The J segment lost 1 base and the V segment lost 4 bases, leaving 8 bases of the junction unmatched. The CDR3 has 17 amino acids.

The chain links TRBV28 to TRBJ2-5, with 7 bases matching TRBD1. With 5 bases clipped from V and 11 bases from J, the junction kept 17 bases outside the gene matches. Germline lookup yields CDR1 MDHEN and CDR2 SYDVKM. This CDR3 has 15 amino acids. The CDR3 DNA reads as TGTGCCAGCAGTCGTGACAGGGCCCTAAGAAATGAGCAGTACTTC. Amino acids: CASSRDRALRNEQYF.

This clonotype was recorded a few times. The V gene is TRBV18, the J gene TRBJ2-5; D not certain. The DNA end lines up better with TRBJ2-7; the J call may be wrong. CDR3 length: 14 amino acids. Germline values: CDR1 KGHSH, CDR2 LQKENI. CDR3 nucleotides: TGTGCCAGCTCACCACCGAAACCCAAGGGCGAGCAGTACTTC. As protein: CASSPPKPKGEQYF.

Note on this clonotype: This may arise from a read error, as a much more abundant clone is one base away. V is TRBV10-3 and J is TRBJ1-2, with 8 bases that match TRBD1. Germline V gene lookup returns CDR1 ENHRY and CDR2 SYGVKD. There are 17 residues in the CDR3. DNA for the CDR3: TGTGCCACCAGTGACTTTTTGTCCACAGGGGGTAACTATGGCTACACCTTC. It codes for CATSDFLSTGGNYGYTF.

On this clonotype itself: One end of the junction varies from germline; a read error may be responsible. The gene calls are TRBV20-1 and TRBJ2-2; D might be TRBD1 (5 bases). CDR3 length equals 15 residues. In germline, CDR1 is DFQATT, CDR2 SNEGSKA (reference sequence). CDR3 protein: CSARVGLMDTVELFF. CDR3 nucleotide sequence: TGCAGTGCTAGAGTCGGGCTGATGGACACCGTGGAGCTGTTTTTT.

J is TRBJ1-2 and V is TRBV19; the D gene is possibly TRBD1 (5 bases). This CDR3 contains 12 residues. The germline V gene has CDR1 LNHDA and CDR2 SQIVND (reference sequence). Trimming removed 7 bases at V and 8 bases at J, with 14 bases between. As DNA, the CDR3 is TGTGCCAGTACCGACAGAGGGAAGGGCTACACCTTC. Encoded protein: CASTDRGKGYTF.

This clonotype was detected only a few times. Here the CDR3 DNA reads TGTGCCAGCAGCTCACTCAAAGTGAGTCAGCCCCAGCATTTT. This encodes CASSSLKVSQPQHF. The chain recombines TRBV7-8 with TRBJ1-5; D is undetermined. There are 14 residues in the CDR3. Trimming pared 4 bases from V and 6 bases from J, leaving 13 bases between. Germline V lookup: CDR1 SGHVS, CDR2 FQNEAQ.

The rearrangement joins TRBV7-2 to TRBJ2-1; D might be TRBD2 (5 bases). Deletions cut 0 bases from V and 7 bases from J, with 10 bases between. Germline CDR1 reads SGHTA; CDR2 reads FQGNSA. CDR3 size: 14 residues. The CDR3 protein is CASSLALARNEQFF. In nucleotides, the CDR3 is TGTGCCAGCAGCTTAGCTCTAGCACGTAATGAGCAGTTCTTC.

This clonotype was seen a few times. The rearrangement joins TRBV7-2 to TRBJ1-2; D not certain. Germline lookup yields CDR1 SGHTA and CDR2 FQGNSA. The CDR3 contains 13 residues. Trimming took off 3 bases at V and 4 bases at J, with 9 bases between the two ends. The CDR3 protein is CASSLVAGYGYTF. DNA of the CDR3: TGTGCCAGCAGCTTGGTGGCTGGCTATGGCTACACCTTC. Combining the CDR3 with reference TRBV7-2 and TRBJ1-2 gives the whole variable domain GAGVSQSPSNKVTEKGKDVELRCDPISGHTALYWYRQSLGQGLEFLIYFQGNSAPDKSGLPSDRFSAERTGGSVSTLTIQRTQQEDSAVYLCASSLVAGYGYTFGSGTRLTVV.

The V call is TRBV4-2, the J call TRBJ1-6, with D maybe TRBD1 (5 bases). V was shortened by 0 bases and J by 11 bases, with 11 bases between the two germline ends. Germline CDR1 reads LGHNA; CDR2 reads YNFKEQ. The CDR3 contains 14 residues. The CDR3 here is CASSQEQGYPPLHF. The CDR3 coding sequence is TGTGCCAGCAGCCAAGAGCAGGGTTATCCACCCCTCCACTTT.

This clonotype was observed a few times. This may stem from a read error, because a much larger clone lies one nucleotide away. The chain combines TRBV28 with TRBJ2-7, with 8 bases that match TRBD1. V trimming: 7 bases; J trimming: 2 bases; junction bases outside the gene matches: 4. CDR3 length: 13 residues. Germline V lookup: CDR1 MDHEN, CDR2 SYDVKM. The CDR3 is CASTLTGAYEQYF. CDR3 in DNA: TGTGCCAGCACTTTGACAGGGGCCTACGAGCAGTACTTC.

Comments on this clonotype: This may arise from a read error, as a much more abundant clone is one base away. The chain joins TRBV12-3 or TRBV12-4 to TRBJ1-6; 9 nucleotides align to TRBD1. CDR3 size: 15 residues. The CDR3 reads CASSSMDRGFSPPHF. For the CDR3, the DNA is TGTGCCAGCAGTTCAATGGACAGGGGTTTTTCACCCCCCCACTTT.

This clonotype was picked up a small number of times. V usage is TRBV2 and J usage is TRBJ2-3, with 7 bases lining up with TRBD2. The V and J ends lost 10 bases and 0 bases, in that order; junction bases with no gene match: 1. Germline CDR1 reads SNHLY; CDR2 reads FYNNEI. The CDR3 is made up of 12 amino acids. Here the CDR3 reads CATGGSTDTQYF. The CDR3 coding sequence is TGTGCCACCGGGGGGAGCACAGATACGCAGTATTTT. Based on the CDR3 plus reference TRBV2 and TRBJ2-3, the full variable domain is EPEVTQTPSHQVTQMGQEVILRCVPISNHLYFYWYRQILGQKVEFLVSFYNNEISEKSEIFDDQFSVERPDGSNFTLKIRSTKLEDSAMYFCATGGSTDTQYFGPGTRLTVL.

This clonotype has just a few counts. This chain connects TRBV20-1 to TRBJ1-2, with a possible D match to TRBD1 (6 bases). V lost 0 bases and J lost 4, with 9 bases in between. This CDR3 region has 13 residues. Germline V gene sequence: CDR1 DFQATT, CDR2 SNEGSKA (reference sequence). CDR3 sequence reads: CSARDAGAYGYTF. Written as DNA, the CDR3 is TGCAGTGCTAGAGATGCAGGGGCCTATGGCTACACCTTC.

The rearrangement uses TRBV7-2 and TRBJ2-7; no firm D call. Germline V gives CDR1 SGHTA, CDR2 FQGNSA. V was shortened by 5 bases and J by 7 bases, with 21 bases between the two germline ends. The CDR3 is 15 amino acids. The CDR3 region has the DNA TGTGCCAGCAGCCCGTTACTACCTCTACCTGGGGAGCAGTACTTC. It yields the protein CASSPLLPLPGEQYF.

This clonotype has a handful of counts. The J gene is TRBJ1-2, the V gene TRBV5-1; D is undetermined. The V end lost 2 bases, the J end lost 6 bases, and 11 bases lay between the germline ends. The CDR3 covers 13 residues. The germline V gene encodes CDR1 SGHRS and CDR2 YFSETQ. In DNA, the CDR3 is TGCGCCAGCAGCTTAAACAGAGGCGATGGCTACACCTTC. This codes for CASSLNRGDGYTF.

This clonotype has a handful of counts. The gene calls are TRBV20-1 and TRBJ2-1, with a tentative D call TRBD2 (5 bases). Trimming stripped 5 bases from V and 4 bases from J, with 18 bases between. Germline CDR1 reads DFQATT; CDR2 reads SNEGSKA (reference sequence). This CDR3 region has 15 residues. The CDR3 region is CSAPPGSRDYNEQFF. The CDR3 nucleotides are TGCAGTGCTCCCCCAGGTAGTCGGGATTACAATGAGCAGTTCTTC.

The CDR3 protein is CASSISANYGYTF. CDR3 nucleotides: TGTGCCAGCAGCATCAGTGCTAACTATGGCTACACCTTC. The genes are TRBV12-3 or TRBV12-4 and TRBJ1-2; unclear D gene. The CDR3 loop spans 13 amino acids. The ends were cut back, 6 bases at V and 0 bases at J, with 8 bases in the middle.

This clonotype was seen ten or more times. The chain uses TRBV12-3 or TRBV12-4 and TRBJ2-1; D not certain. The CDR3 is 11 residues long. The ends were cut back, 3 bases at V and 11 bases at J, with 8 bases in the middle. In nucleotides, the CDR3 is TGTGCCAGCAGTTTTGCGGAAAAGCAGTTCTTC. This encodes CASSFAEKQFF.

This clonotype appeared a few times. This chain connects TRBV5-5 to TRBJ1-2; possibly TRBD1 for D (5 bases). This CDR3 has 15 residues. Germline V gene sequence: CDR1 SGHKS, CDR2 YYEKEE (reference sequence). Trimming took 4 bases from V and 1 from J, leaving 14 bases between them. The CDR3 is CASSTGLQGNYGYTF. CDR3 nucleotides: TGTGCCAGCAGCACCGGACTTCAGGGTAACTATGGCTACACCTTC.

This clonotype was recorded a few times. CDR3 sequence reads: CSASRWGLQETQYF. In DNA form, the CDR3 reads TGCAGTGCCTCCCGATGGGGCCTCCAAGAGACCCAGTACTTC. This chain connects TRBV20-1 to TRBJ2-5; perhaps TRBD1 as D (5 bases). CDR3 length equals 14 residues. Germline V gene lookup returns CDR1 DFQATT and CDR2 SNEGSKA (reference sequence). Trimming shortened V by 6 bases and J by 1 base, and 15 bases separated the two germline ends.